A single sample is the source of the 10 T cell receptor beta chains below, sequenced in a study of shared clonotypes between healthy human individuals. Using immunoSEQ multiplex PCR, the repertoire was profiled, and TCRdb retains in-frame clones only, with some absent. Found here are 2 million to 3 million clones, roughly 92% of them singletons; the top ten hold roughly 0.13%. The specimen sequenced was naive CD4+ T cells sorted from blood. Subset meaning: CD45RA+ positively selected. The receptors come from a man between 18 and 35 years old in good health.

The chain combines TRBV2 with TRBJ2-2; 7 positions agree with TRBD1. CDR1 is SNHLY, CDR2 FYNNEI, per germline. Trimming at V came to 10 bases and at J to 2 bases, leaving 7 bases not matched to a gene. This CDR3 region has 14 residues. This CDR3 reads CANRGKVNTGELFF. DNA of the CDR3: TGTGCCAACAGGGGAAAGGTAAACACCGGGGAGCTGTTTTTT.

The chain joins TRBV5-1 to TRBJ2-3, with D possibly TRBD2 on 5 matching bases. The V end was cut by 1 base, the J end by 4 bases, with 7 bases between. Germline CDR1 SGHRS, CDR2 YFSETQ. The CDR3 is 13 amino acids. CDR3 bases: TGCGCCAGCAGCTTGATTAGCGCAGATACGCAGTATTTT. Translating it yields CASSLISADTQYF.

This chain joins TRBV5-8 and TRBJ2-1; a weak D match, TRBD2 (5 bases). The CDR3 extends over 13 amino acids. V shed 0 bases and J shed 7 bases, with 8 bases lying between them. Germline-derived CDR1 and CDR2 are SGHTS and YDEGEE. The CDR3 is CASSLGRGNEQFF. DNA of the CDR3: TGTGCCAGCAGCTTGGGTCGAGGGAATGAGCAGTTCTTC.

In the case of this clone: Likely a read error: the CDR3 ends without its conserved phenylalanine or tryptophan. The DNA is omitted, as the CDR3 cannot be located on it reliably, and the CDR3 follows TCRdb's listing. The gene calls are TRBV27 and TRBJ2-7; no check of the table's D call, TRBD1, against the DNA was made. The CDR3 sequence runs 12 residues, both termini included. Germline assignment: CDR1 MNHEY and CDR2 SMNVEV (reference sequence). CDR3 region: CASCPGQGPLWY.

The CDR3 nucleotides are TGTGCCAGCAGTTCCCTTTCCCTGGGCGGGAAAGAGACCCAGTACTTC. As protein: CASSSLSLGGKETQYF. The gene calls are TRBV28 and TRBJ2-5; the D gene is possibly TRBD2 (6 bases). Germline CDR1 and CDR2: MDHEN and SYDVKM. The CDR3 is 16 amino acids. Between the trimmed V and J ends, which lost 4 bases and 3 bases, there was a span of 18 bases.

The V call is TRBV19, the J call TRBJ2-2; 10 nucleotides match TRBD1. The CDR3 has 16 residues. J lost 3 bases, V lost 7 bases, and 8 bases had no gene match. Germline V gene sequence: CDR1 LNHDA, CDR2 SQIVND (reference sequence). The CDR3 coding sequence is TGTGCCAGTAAAGGGCTTGGGACAGGGGACACCGGGGAGCTGTTTTTT. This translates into CASKGLGTGDTGELFF.

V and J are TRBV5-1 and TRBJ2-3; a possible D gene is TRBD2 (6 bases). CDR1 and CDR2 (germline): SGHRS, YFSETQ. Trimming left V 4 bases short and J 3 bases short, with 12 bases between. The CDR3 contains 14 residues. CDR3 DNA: TGCGCCAGCAGCCCGGGACTGGAGACAGATACGCAGTATTTT. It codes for CASSPGLETDTQYF. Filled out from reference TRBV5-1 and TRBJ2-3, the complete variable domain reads KAGVTQTPRYLIKTRGQQVTLSCSPISGHRSVSWYQQTPGQGLQFLFEYFSETQRNKGNFPGRFSGRQFSNSRSEMNVSTLELGDSALYLCASSPGLETDTQYFGPGTRLTVL.

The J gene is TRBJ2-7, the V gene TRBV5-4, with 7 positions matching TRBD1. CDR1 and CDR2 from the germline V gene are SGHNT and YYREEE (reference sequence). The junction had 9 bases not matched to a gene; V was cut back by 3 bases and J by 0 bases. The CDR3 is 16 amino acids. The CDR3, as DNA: TGTGCCAGCAGCTCCACGGGACAGACCAGCTCCTACGAGCAGTACTTC. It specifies CASSSTGQTSSYEQYF.

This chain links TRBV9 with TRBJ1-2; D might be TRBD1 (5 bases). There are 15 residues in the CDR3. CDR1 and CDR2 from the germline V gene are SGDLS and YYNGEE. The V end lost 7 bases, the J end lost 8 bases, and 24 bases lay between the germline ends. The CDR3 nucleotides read TGTGCCAGCGCATCTCAGGGAGAAGGTGTAGTGGGCTACACCTTC. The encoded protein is CASASQGEGVVGYTF. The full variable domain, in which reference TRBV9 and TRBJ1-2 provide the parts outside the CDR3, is DSGVTQTPKHLITATGQRVTLRCSPRSGDLSVYWYQQSLDQGLQFLIQYYNGEERAKGNILERFSAQQFPDLHSELNLSSLELGDSALYFCASASQGEGVVGYTFGSGTRLTVV.

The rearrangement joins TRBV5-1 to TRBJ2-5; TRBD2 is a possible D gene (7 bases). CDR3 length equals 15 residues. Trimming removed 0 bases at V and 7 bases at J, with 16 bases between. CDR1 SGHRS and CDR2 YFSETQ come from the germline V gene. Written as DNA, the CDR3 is TGCGCCAGCAGCTTGGTCACAGGGACGGGGGGGACCCAGTACTTC. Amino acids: CASSLVTGTGGTQYF.